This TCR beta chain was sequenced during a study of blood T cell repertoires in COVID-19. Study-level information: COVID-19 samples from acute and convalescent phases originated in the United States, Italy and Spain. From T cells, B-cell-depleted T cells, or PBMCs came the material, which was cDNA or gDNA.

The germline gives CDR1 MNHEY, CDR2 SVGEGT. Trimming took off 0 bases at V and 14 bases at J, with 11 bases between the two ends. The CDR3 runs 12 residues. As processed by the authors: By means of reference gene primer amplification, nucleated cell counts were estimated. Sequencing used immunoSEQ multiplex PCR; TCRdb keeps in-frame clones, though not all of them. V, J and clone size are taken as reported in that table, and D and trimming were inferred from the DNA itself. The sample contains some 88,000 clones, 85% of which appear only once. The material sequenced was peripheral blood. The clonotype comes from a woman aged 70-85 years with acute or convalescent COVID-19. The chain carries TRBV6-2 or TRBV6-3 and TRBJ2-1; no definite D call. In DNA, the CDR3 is TGTGCCAGCAGTTACTCCTCTGCGAAAGAGTTCTTC. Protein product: CASSYSSAKEFF.